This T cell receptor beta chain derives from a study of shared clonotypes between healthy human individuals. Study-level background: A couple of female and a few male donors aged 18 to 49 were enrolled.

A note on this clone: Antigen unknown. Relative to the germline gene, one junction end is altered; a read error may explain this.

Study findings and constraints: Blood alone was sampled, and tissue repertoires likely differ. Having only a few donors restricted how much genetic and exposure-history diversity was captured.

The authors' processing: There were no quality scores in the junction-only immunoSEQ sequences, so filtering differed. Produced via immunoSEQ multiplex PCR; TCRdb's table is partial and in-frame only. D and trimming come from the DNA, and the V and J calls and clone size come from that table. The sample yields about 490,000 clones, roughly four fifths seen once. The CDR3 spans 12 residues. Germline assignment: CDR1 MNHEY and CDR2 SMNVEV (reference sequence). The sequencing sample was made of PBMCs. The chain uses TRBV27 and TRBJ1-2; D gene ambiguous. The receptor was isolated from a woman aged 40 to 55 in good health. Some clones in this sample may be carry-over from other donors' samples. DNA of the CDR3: TGTGCCAGCAGTTCTTCCAACTGTGGCTACACCTTC. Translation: CASSSSNCGYTF.